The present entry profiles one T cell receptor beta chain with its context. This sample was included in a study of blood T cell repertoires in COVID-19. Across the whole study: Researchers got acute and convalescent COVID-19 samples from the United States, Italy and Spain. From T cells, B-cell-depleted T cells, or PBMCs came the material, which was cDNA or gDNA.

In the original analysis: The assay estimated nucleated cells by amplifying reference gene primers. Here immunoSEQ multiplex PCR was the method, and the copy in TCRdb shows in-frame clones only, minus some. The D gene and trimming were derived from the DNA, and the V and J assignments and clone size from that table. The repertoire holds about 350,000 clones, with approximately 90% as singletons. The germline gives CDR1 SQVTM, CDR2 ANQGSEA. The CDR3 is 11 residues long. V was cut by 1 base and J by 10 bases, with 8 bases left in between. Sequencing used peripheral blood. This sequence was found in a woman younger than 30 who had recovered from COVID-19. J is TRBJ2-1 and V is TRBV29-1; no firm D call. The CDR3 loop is CSVEGSTEQFF. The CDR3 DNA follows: TGCAGCGTTGAAGGGAGCACGGAGCAGTTCTTC.